A selection of T cell receptor beta chains follows, all from one sample in a study of response to subunit inactivated influenza vaccine. TCRdb used MiXCR to reprocess the RT-PCR reads, holding one entry per CDR3 protein. The repertoire has about 240,000 distinct CDR3 sequences, 10% to 15% of them found once; the top ten carry more than 7%. Sample: non-naive T cells sorted from PBMCs, taken less than 15 days before vaccination. All receptors derive from a man between 50 and 59 years old who received an inactivated influenza vaccine. The CDR3 runs from the conserved cysteine through the conserved F or W. Each record gives: V gene, CDR3 protein.

TRBV28 | CASRSREFNGYTF
TRBV28 | CASSVSPGLASYNEQFF
TRBV20-1 | CSASYPSGQFF
TRBV7-8 | CASSLDAPLYGYTF
TRBV7-9 | CASSLGSGELFF
TRBV18 | CASSPSGGPTGEQYF
TRBV28 | CASNLPLRGWSDEQYF
TRBV11-1 | CASSFYRGLAAPERVETQYF
TRBV27 | CASSLLAPNREGYEQYF
TRBV6-5 | CASSYSALGSYEQYF
TRBV27 | CASIGWTGTEAFF
TRBV18 | CASSPGTSGEILYEQYF
TRBV28 | CASTPPGWGRTDTQYF
TRBV28 | CASSPPRLTSGSYEQYF
TRBV6-4 | CASSDSDGFQGQYF
TRBV30 | CAWSVLGSGGRNEQFF
TRBV20-1 | CSAKGQSPGETQYF
TRBV7-8 | CASSLDRGYETQYF
TRBV20-1 | CSASGLAGRVRIHEQYF
TRBV7-8 | CASSPLRGGGLTQYF
TRBV5-1 | CASSPGAGYNTDTQYF
TRBV7-9 | CASSFRGANEQFF
TRBV29-1 | CSVNGGASYNEQFF
TRBV6-1 | CASRTGQGFGNEKLFF
TRBV2 | CASSGGGGATEQFF